This passage covers 23 T cell receptor beta chains from one sample sequenced in a study of cytomegalovirus exposure and HLA in healthy donors. PCR involved 60 Vbeta and 13 Jbeta primers. The table came from immunoSEQ multiplex PCR; TCRdb's copy has only in-frame clones and leaves some out. The sample includes roughly 150,000 clones, nearly 80% of them seen just once. Sample: PBMCs. All receptors derive from a man younger than 40 in good health and CMV-seronegative.

V and J are TRBV27 and TRBJ2-3; D is ambiguous. Germline CDR1 reads MNHEY; CDR2 reads SMNVEV (reference sequence). CDR3 length: 17 amino acids. The V end lost 5 bases, the J end lost 3 bases, and 21 bases lay between the germline ends. The CDR3 DNA reads TGTGCCAGCAGTCCCTCGATCGGTCATCTTACTACAGATACGCAGTATTTT. Translated: CASSPSIGHLTTDTQYF.

The gene calls are TRBV10-1 and TRBJ2-1, with 14 bases lining up with TRBD2. With V trimmed by 4 bases and J by 9 bases, 5 bases remained unmatched. The germline gives CDR1 WNHNN, CDR2 SYGVQD (reference sequence). The CDR3 is 15 amino acids. Here the CDR3 DNA reads TGCGCCAGCAGTGGGGGACTAGCGGGAGAATTTGAGCAGTTCTTC. Translating it yields CASSGGLAGEFEQFF.

This chain uses TRBV29-1 with TRBJ1-5, with a tentative D call TRBD1 (5 bases). Trimming took off 1 base at V and 4 bases at J, with 8 bases between the two ends. The CDR3 length is 13 residues. Looked up from germline, CDR1 is SQVTM and CDR2 is ANQGSEA. CDR3 in amino acids: CSVEVRENQPQHF. In DNA, the CDR3 is TGCAGCGTTGAAGTCAGGGAAAATCAGCCCCAGCATTTT.

The genes are TRBV30 and TRBJ1-5; D is possibly TRBD1 (5 bases). The CDR3 is 14 amino acids. CDR1 is GTSNPN and CDR2 is SVGIG in the germline V gene (reference sequence). Trimming left V 3 bases short and J 4 bases short, with 13 bases between. Here the CDR3 reads CAWSAGMGNQPQHF. Written as DNA, the CDR3 is TGTGCCTGGAGCGCAGGGATGGGAAATCAGCCCCAGCATTTT.

In this sample, this clone turned up a few times. This rearrangement joins TRBV7-9 to TRBJ1-4; 7 bases agree with TRBD1. Germline V lookup: CDR1 SEHNR, CDR2 FQNEAQ (reference sequence). The V and J ends lost 2 bases and 11 bases, in that order; junction bases with no gene match: 5. This CDR3 spans 13 amino acids. CDR3 amino acids: CASSLRQGGKLFF. The CDR3 DNA reads as TGTGCCAGCAGCTTAAGACAGGGAGGTAAACTGTTTTTT.

The V call is TRBV18, the J call TRBJ2-1; the D is unclear. This CDR3 has 15 residues. CDR1 and CDR2 from the germline V gene are KGHSH and LQKENI. The ends were cut back, 3 bases at V and 0 bases at J, with 9 bases in the middle. The CDR3 coding sequence is TGTGCCAGCTCACCGCAGACAAGCTCCTACAATGAGCAGTTCTTC. It specifies CASSPQTSSYNEQFF.

The chain recombines TRBV20-1 with TRBJ2-1; 9 bases are a match to TRBD2. The germline V gene encodes CDR1 DFQATT and CDR2 SNEGSKA (reference sequence). This CDR3 has 11 amino acids. The CDR3 region has the DNA TGCACCCCGGAAGGACTAGCGGAGCAGTTCTTC. Translation: CTPEGLAEQFF.

The chain recombines TRBV28 with TRBJ1-2, with D unresolved. V dropped 4 bases and J dropped 8 bases, with 11 bases sitting between them. The germline V gene has CDR1 MDHEN and CDR2 SYDVKM. This CDR3 region has 12 residues. CDR3 sequence reads: CASSSGTFGYTF. In DNA form, the CDR3 reads TGTGCCAGCAGTTCGGGAACCTTCGGCTACACCTTC.

The sample holds one count of this clone. The V gene is TRBV7-6, the J gene TRBJ2-7, with 12 bases fitting TRBD2. With 1 base clipped from V and 3 bases from J, the junction kept 4 bases outside the gene matches. Germline V lookup: CDR1 SGHVS, CDR2 FNYEAQ. The length of the CDR3 is 16 residues. CDR3 DNA: TGTGCCAGCAGCTTAGGGGGACTAGCGGGCCTCTACGAGCAGTACTTC. It codes for CASSLGGLAGLYEQYF.

The chain uses TRBV5-1 and TRBJ2-2; TRBD2 aligns across 9 bases. The CDR3 is 15 residues long. Germline-derived CDR1 and CDR2 are SGHRS and YFSETQ. V shed 3 bases, J shed 6 bases, and the junction held 6 bases outside the gene matches. The CDR3 bases are TGCGCCAGCAGCTCCGGGACTAGCCTCGCCGGGGAGCTGTTTTTT. Encoded protein: CASSSGTSLAGELFF.

The chain combines TRBV28 with TRBJ1-6, with D tentatively TRBD1 (5 bases). The V end lost 5 bases, the J end lost 14 bases, and 10 bases lay between the germline ends. Germline V lookup: CDR1 MDHEN, CDR2 SYDVKM. The CDR3 runs 11 residues. The CDR3 reads CASSPQGTLHF. CDR3 sequence (DNA): TGTGCCAGCAGTCCCCAGGGTACCCTCCACTTT.

The chain combines TRBV6-6 with TRBJ2-3; 10 bases fit TRBD2. Germline CDR1 is MNHNY and CDR2 is SVGAGI (reference sequence). The CDR3 totals 14 residues. The V segment lost 10 bases and the J segment 2 bases; nucleotides outside the gene matches: 6. The CDR3 DNA sequence: TGTGCCACGACACTAGCGGGAAACACAGATACGCAGTATTTT. Its protein product is CATTLAGNTDTQYF.

The chain carries TRBV6-6 and TRBJ2-5; a possible D gene is TRBD1 (6 bases). This CDR3 has 12 amino acids. Deletions cut 5 bases from V and 12 bases from J, with 16 bases between. Germline loops: CDR1 MNHNY, CDR2 SVGAGI (reference sequence). Written as DNA, the CDR3 is TGTGCCAGCAGTCCAAGCACAGGGTTTAAGTACTTC. Residues: CASSPSTGFKYF.

In its sample, this clone was seen many times. The chain is built from TRBV7-9 and TRBJ2-5; 7 positions agree with TRBD2. The CDR3 extends over 15 amino acids. The ends lost 5 bases at V and 5 bases at J; junction bases unmatched: 11. The germline gives CDR1 SEHNR, CDR2 FQNEAQ (reference sequence). CDR3 sequence: CASSTLGRAQETQYF. CDR3 DNA: TGTGCCAGCAGCACATTAGGGAGGGCCCAGGAGACCCAGTACTTC.

The J gene is TRBJ2-5, the V gene TRBV29-1; D may be TRBD1 (6 bases). Germline V gene data show CDR1 as SQVTM and CDR2 as ANQGSEA. The CDR3 has 13 amino acids. The V end lost 3 bases, the J end lost 1 base, and 9 bases lay between the germline ends. Written as DNA, the CDR3 is TGCAGCGTTGACGTAGGGGGCCAAGAGACCCAGTACTTC. It codes for CSVDVGGQETQYF.

V is TRBV7-9 and J is TRBJ2-1; D is uncertain. CDR1 and CDR2 (germline): SEHNR, FQNEAQ (reference sequence). V lost 8 bases to trimming and J lost 7 bases, with 12 bases between them. The CDR3 is 12 amino acids. CDR3 loop: CASVLTRNEQFF. CDR3 in DNA: TGTGCCAGCGTGTTGACGAGGAATGAGCAGTTCTTC.

Ten or more counts support this clone. The V gene is TRBV6-5, the J gene TRBJ2-1; TRBD2 matches at 13 bases. V was pared by 6 bases and J by 4 bases, with 3 bases of the junction left unmatched. In germline, CDR1 is MNHEY, CDR2 SVGAGI. There are 15 residues in the CDR3. CDR3 in DNA: TGTGCCAGCAGGCCACTAGCGGGAGGGTACAATGAGCAGTTCTTC. This translates into CASRPLAGGYNEQFF.

This rearrangement joins TRBV6-4 to TRBJ2-6; D not certain. Germline V gives CDR1 MRHNA, CDR2 SNTAGT. Trimming pared 4 bases from V and 0 bases from J, leaving 7 bases between. The length of the CDR3 is 15 residues. DNA of the CDR3: TGTGCCAGCAGTGTTTCGAGCTCTGGGGCCAACGTCCTGACTTTC. It codes for CASSVSSSGANVLTF.

The V and J genes are TRBV30 and TRBJ2-3; 10 bases line up with TRBD2. The CDR3 runs 16 residues. Trimming took 4 bases from V and 2 from J; bases not matched to a gene: 9. CDR1 GTSNPN and CDR2 SVGIG come from the germline V gene (reference sequence). CDR3 in DNA: TGTGCCTGGACCCTAGCGGGGGCCCGTGTCACAGATACGCAGTATTTT. Translated: CAWTLAGARVTDTQYF. Full variable domain (missing parts from reference TRBV30 and TRBJ2-3): SQTIHQWPATLVQPVGSPLSLECTVEGTSNPNLYWYRQAAGRGLQLLFYSVGIGQISSEVPQNLSASRPQDRQFILSSKKLLLSDSGFYLCAWTLAGARVTDTQYFGPGTRLTVL.

This chain's CDR3 is CASSLAPAGGFYNEQFF. CDR3 DNA: TGTGCCAGCAGCTTAGCCCCAGCAGGGGGATTCTACAATGAGCAGTTCTTC. The rearrangement uses TRBV7-9 and TRBJ2-1; TRBD1 matches at 7 bases. V trimming: 0 bases; J trimming: 3 bases; junction bases outside the gene matches: 8. This CDR3 comprises 17 residues. Per the germline V gene, CDR1 is SEHNR and CDR2 is FQNEAQ (reference sequence).

In this sample, this clone turned up a few times. The V gene is TRBV7-9, the J gene TRBJ2-2, with 7 positions matching TRBD2. The V gene's germline CDR1 is SEHNR and CDR2 FQNEAQ (reference sequence). V lost 3 bases, J lost 7 bases, and 8 bases stayed unmatched. This CDR3 region has 15 residues. The CDR3 sequence: CASSFQTSWGGELFF. CDR3 in DNA: TGTGCCAGCAGCTTCCAGACTAGCTGGGGCGGGGAGCTGTTTTTT.

The rearrangement joins TRBV28 to TRBJ2-3; 7 bases are shared with TRBD2. V dropped 2 bases and J dropped 4; count of bases not matched to a gene: 12. Germline CDR1 reads MDHEN; CDR2 reads SYDVKM. CDR3 size: 17 residues. The CDR3 region has the DNA TGTGCCAGCAGTTTAAAAAAACAGGCGGGAGCTTCAGATACGCAGTATTTT. Translation: CASSLKKQAGASDTQYF.

The CDR3 region is CASTTGAGNTIYF. The CDR3 DNA reads as TGCGCCAGCACTACAGGGGCTGGAAACACCATATATTTT. The V and J genes are TRBV5-1 and TRBJ1-3; TRBD1 matches 7 bases. The CDR3 totals 13 residues. With V trimmed by 6 bases and J by 2 bases, 2 bases remained unmatched. CDR1 is SGHRS and CDR2 is YFSETQ in the germline V gene.